The T cell receptor beta chain under discussion was sequenced for a study of T cell responses to AZD1222 COVID-19 vaccine. Study-wide background: Doses given second, at about 4 or about 12 weeks, were pooled. Overall study findings and caveats: Mostly white British, mostly female donors; authors suggested clonal diversity may be underestimated. Samples come after the peak T cell response, not at day 14. In the spike-specific TCR repertoire, nearly half reportedly target unmutated variant regions.

Sequencing used immunoSEQ multiplex PCR; TCRdb keeps in-frame clones, though not all of them. The sample carries fewer than 110,000 clones, over 75% recorded once. Worth noting for this clone: As yet, its antigen is unknown.

After removal of 4 bases from V and 12 bases from J, the junction contained 7 bases not matched to a gene. Germline loops: CDR1 SGHRS, CDR2 YFSETQ. The length of the CDR3 is 14 residues. The J gene is TRBJ2-1, the V gene TRBV5-1, with 13 bases matching TRBD2. The sequence derives from an adult in good health. The sequenced sample was peripheral blood, obtained on day 0 of AZD1222 vaccination. The CDR3 region is CASSGTSGEQGQFF. In DNA form, the CDR3 reads TGCGCCAGCAGCGGGACTAGCGGGGAGCAGGGGCAGTTCTTC.